What follows are 30 T cell receptor beta chains derived from one specimen sequenced in a study of cytomegalovirus exposure and HLA in healthy donors (dated by TCRdb to 2015 to 2018). Libraries were made using the immunoSEQ multiplex PCR assay. For the multiplex PCR, a mixture combining 60 forward primers for TCR Vbeta segments and 13 reverse primers for TCR Jbeta segments was used. This is the immuneACCESS table as TCRdb keeps it, with only in-frame sequences that have V and J called. A part of the clones is gone; compared with another copy, unresolved V genes explain less than half, and the rest is unexplained. The sample table contains 97,000 or so clones; only one count was recorded for about 60% of them. The ten top clones hold about 4.9% of the sample. Sequencing input: PBMCs. These TCRs come from a human donor in good health.

The rearrangement uses TRBV6-1 and TRBJ2-2; TRBD1 agrees at 7 bases. This CDR3 has 15 amino acids. V lost 3 bases to trimming and J lost 3 bases; unmatched junction nucleotides: 4. CDR1 and CDR2 from the germline V gene are MNHNS and SASEGT. As DNA, the CDR3 is TGTGCCAGCAGTGAGGGACAGAGATACACCGGGGAGCTGTTTTTT. It is translated as CASSEGQRYTGELFF.

The rearrangement joins TRBV30 to TRBJ1-2; D gene unclear. The V and J ends lost 4 bases and 0 bases respectively, with 12 bases between them. Germline V gene data show CDR1 as GTSNPN and CDR2 as SVGIG (reference sequence). The CDR3 totals 14 residues. The CDR3 DNA reads as TGTGCCTGGATACGGGGAATGGCTAACTATGGCTACACCTTC. Translated, it gives CAWIRGMANYGYTF.

CDR3 bases: TGTGCCAGCAGCTCCCTGGCGGGAGGGACAGATACGCAGTATTTT. This sequence encodes CASSSLAGGTDTQYF. The V gene is TRBV5-4, the J gene TRBJ2-3; TRBD2 matches at 9 bases. This CDR3 spans 15 amino acids. J gave up 3 bases and V 3 bases, and 5 bases lay outside the gene matches. CDR1 is SGHNT, CDR2 YYREEE, per germline (reference sequence).

This clone was found a few times. The J gene is TRBJ1-1, the V gene TRBV30; TRBD1 aligns across 10 bases. The germline CDR1 and CDR2 sequences are GTSNPN and SVGIG (reference sequence). This CDR3 region has 17 residues. The V segment lost 2 bases and the J segment 5 bases; nucleotides outside the gene matches: 14. The CDR3: CAWSTPRDRGWYTEAFF. CDR3 nucleotide sequence: TGTGCCTGGAGTACTCCCCGGGACAGGGGATGGTATACTGAAGCTTTCTTT.

This clone was observed a handful of times. The CDR3 is CASSKLGPHPLGSYGYTF. For the CDR3, the DNA is TGTGCCAGCAGCAAACTAGGCCCACACCCGCTAGGGAGCTATGGCTACACCTTC. The chain employs TRBV21-1 and TRBJ1-2. TRBV21-1 counts as a pseudogene. The CDR3 is 18 residues long.

The chain carries TRBV5-4 and TRBJ2-3; possibly TRBD1 for D (5 bases). The CDR3 extends over 14 amino acids. The V end lost 3 bases, the J end lost 2 bases, and 10 bases lay between the germline ends. The germline CDR1 and CDR2 sequences are SGHNT and YYREEE (reference sequence). For the CDR3, the DNA is TGTGCCAGCAGCTCCACAGGTTTCACAGATACGCAGTATTTT. This gives the protein CASSSTGFTDTQYF.

The V gene is TRBV19, the J gene TRBJ1-1; D is uncertain. Germline CDR1 is LNHDA and CDR2 is SQIVND (reference sequence). The CDR3 has 13 amino acids. The ends were cut back, 2 bases at V and 5 bases at J, with 9 bases in the middle. The CDR3 loop reads CASSIYGITEAFF. As DNA, the CDR3 is TGTGCCAGTAGTATATACGGGATTACTGAAGCTTTCTTT.

To note about this clone: In the same sample, other DNA sequences code for this CDR3. This sequence joins TRBV27 and TRBJ2-7, with D possibly being TRBD1 (6 bases). V gave up 2 bases and J gave up 1 base, with 6 bases separating them. The CDR3 consists of 13 residues. Per the germline V gene, CDR1 is MNHEY and CDR2 is SMNVEV (reference sequence). The CDR3 coding sequence is TGTGCCAGCAGTTTAGGACAGTCCTACGAGCAGTACTTC. Its translation: CASSLGQSYEQYF.

This chain connects TRBV19 to TRBJ2-3; tentatively, D is TRBD1 (6 bases). CDR1 is LNHDA, CDR2 SQIVND, per germline (reference sequence). The CDR3 length is 21 residues. Trimming cost V 3 bases and J 6 bases, with 34 bases left between them. The DNA for the CDR3 is TGTGCCAGTAGTATTAGGGGCAGCGACACACACAGGACGGGACACACGGATACGCAGTATTTT. This encodes CASSIRGSDTHRTGHTDTQYF.

Points on this clone: The sample holds other DNA sequences that translate to the same CDR3. The V call is TRBV2, the J call TRBJ2-7; possibly TRBD2 for D (5 bases). V shed 4 bases and J shed 1 base, with 11 bases lying between them. The CDR3 spans 14 residues. Germline CDR1 reads SNHLY; CDR2 reads FYNNEI. In DNA, the CDR3 is TGTGCCAGCAGTGGCGGGCTACTTTCCTACGAGCAGTACTTC. Protein product: CASSGGLLSYEQYF.

This chain joins TRBV7-7 and TRBJ2-7; 7 bases line up with TRBD2. The CDR3 is 13 residues long. After removal of 4 bases from V and 5 bases from J, the junction contained 5 bases not matched to a gene. CDR1 is SSHAT and CDR2 is FNYEAQ in the germline V gene (reference sequence). This chain's CDR3 is CASSSGLDDEQYF. In DNA, the CDR3 is TGTGCCAGCAGCTCCGGACTAGATGACGAGCAGTACTTC. Full variable domain (outside the CDR3, taken from reference TRBV7-7 and TRBJ2-7): GAGVSQSPRYKVTKRGQDVTLRCDPISSHATLYWYQQALGQGPEFLTYFNYEAQPDKSGLPSDRFSAERPEGSISTLTIQRTEQRDSAMYRCASSSGLDDEQYFGPGTRLTVT.

The chain employs TRBV30 and TRBJ1-5, with 7 bases matching TRBD1. J was trimmed by 5 bases and V by 0 bases; bases with no gene match: 7. There are 15 residues in the CDR3. CDR1 is GTSNPN, CDR2 SVGIG, per germline (reference sequence). CDR3 in DNA: TGTGCCTGGAGTGTAGGGGTGACAGGGTATCAGCCCCAGCATTTT. As protein: CAWSVGVTGYQPQHF.

The chain carries TRBV19 and TRBJ1-6; D remains unclear. The CDR3 consists of 12 residues. Germline CDR1 and CDR2: LNHDA and SQIVND (reference sequence). V was cut by 3 bases and J by 8 bases, with 5 bases left in between. CDR3: CASSIADSPLHF. The CDR3 DNA is TGTGCCAGTAGTATTGCGGATTCACCCCTCCACTTT.

The chain links TRBV6-5 to TRBJ2-7; 7 bases match TRBD2. With 6 bases clipped from V and 0 bases from J, the junction kept 5 bases outside the gene matches. This CDR3 has 14 amino acids. Germline lookup yields CDR1 MNHEY and CDR2 SVGAGI. CDR3 amino acids: CASSRTGGSYEQYF. The CDR3 coding sequence is TGTGCCAGCAGCCGCACGGGGGGCTCCTACGAGCAGTACTTC.

The V gene is TRBV19, the J gene TRBJ1-2, with a possible D match to TRBD1 (6 bases). V was cut by 5 bases and J by 7 bases, with 20 bases left in between. The length of the CDR3 is 15 residues. The germline CDR1 and CDR2 sequences are LNHDA and SQIVND (reference sequence). The CDR3 is CASSGNRAGIGGYTF. In DNA form, the CDR3 reads TGTGCCAGTAGTGGAAACAGGGCAGGGATCGGTGGCTACACCTTC.

The genes are TRBV13 and TRBJ2-7, with 13 bases aligning to TRBD2. Per the germline V gene, CDR1 is PRHDT and CDR2 is FYEKMQ (reference sequence). The V segment lost 5 bases and the J segment 2 bases; nucleotides outside the gene matches: 3. This CDR3 comprises 15 residues. The CDR3 region is CASSTGTSGTYEQYF. CDR3 sequence (DNA): TGTGCCAGCAGCACCGGGACTAGCGGGACCTACGAGCAGTACTTC. Combining the CDR3 with reference TRBV13 and TRBJ2-7 gives the whole variable domain AAGVIQSPRHLIKEKRETATLKCYPIPRHDTVYWYQQGPGQDPQFLISFYEKMQSDKGSIPDRFSAQQFSDYHSELNMSSLELGDSALYFCASSTGTSGTYEQYFGPGTRLTVT.

This clone has a handful of counts. The chain couples TRBV28 to TRBJ2-4; D perhaps matches TRBD2 (5 bases). This CDR3 is 15 amino acids long. Trimming cost V 5 bases and J 3 bases, with 14 bases left between them. The germline V gene encodes CDR1 MDHEN and CDR2 SYDVKM. In nucleotides, the CDR3 is TGTGCCAGCAGTGACTCGGGGTTGGACAAAAACATTCAGTACTTC. Amino acids: CASSDSGLDKNIQYF.

The sample holds one count of this clone. This sequence joins TRBV27 and TRBJ2-7; TRBD1 agrees at 7 bases. V was pared by 4 bases and J by 2 bases, with 8 bases of the junction left unmatched. The CDR3 has 15 amino acids. Germline V gene data show CDR1 as MNHEY and CDR2 as SMNVEV (reference sequence). In DNA form, the CDR3 reads TGTGCCAGCAGTTCGACAGGGTATAACCCCTACGAGCAGTACTTC. Amino acids: CASSSTGYNPYEQYF.

The CDR3 loop is CASSQGEISDTQYF. The CDR3 coding sequence is TGTGCCAGCAGCCAAGGGGAGATAAGTGATACGCAGTATTTT. The chain uses TRBV4-2 and TRBJ2-3; a weak D match, TRBD2 (5 bases). Trimming cost V 1 base and J 6 bases, with 11 bases left between them. Germline CDR1 and CDR2: LGHNA and YNFKEQ. This CDR3 has 14 residues.

This clone has just a few counts. The chain employs TRBV5-1 and TRBJ2-1; 8 bases fit TRBD2. The germline V gene encodes CDR1 SGHRS and CDR2 YFSETQ. The ends lost 0 bases at V and 6 bases at J; junction bases unmatched: 8. The CDR3 spans 16 residues. This chain's CDR3 is CASSLDNGRAGNEQFF. In DNA form, the CDR3 reads TGCGCCAGCAGCTTGGATAACGGGAGGGCCGGCAATGAGCAGTTCTTC.

V is TRBV28 and J is TRBJ2-2, with D unresolved. CDR1 and CDR2 (germline): MDHEN, SYDVKM. Trimming took off 6 bases at V and 4 bases at J, with 9 bases between the two ends. This CDR3 comprises 13 residues. The CDR3 loop is CASSPRITGELFF. In DNA form, the CDR3 reads TGTGCCAGCAGCCCCAGAATCACCGGGGAGCTGTTTTTT. The complete variable domain, with remaining parts taken from reference TRBV28 and TRBJ2-2, reads DVKVTQSSRYLVKRTGEKVFLECVQDMDHENMFWYRQDPGLGLRLIYFSYDVKMKEKGDIPEGYSVSREKKERFSLILESASTNQTSMYLCASSPRITGELFFGEGSRLTVL.

J is TRBJ2-1 and V is TRBV5-1; D is perhaps TRBD1 (5 bases). There are 16 residues in the CDR3. V lost 0 bases to trimming and J lost 3 bases, with 13 bases between them. Germline values: CDR1 SGHRS, CDR2 YFSETQ. The CDR3 coding sequence is TGCGCCAGCAGCTTGGGCGGTCAGGGATTCTACAATGAGCAGTTCTTC. Translated, it gives CASSLGGQGFYNEQFF.

This chain connects TRBV6-1 to TRBJ1-3; 7 bases align to TRBD1. Germline V gene sequence: CDR1 MNHNS, CDR2 SASEGT. The CDR3 runs to 18 residues. Trimming at V came to 4 bases and at J to 3 bases, leaving 15 bases not matched to a gene. The CDR3 region is CASSAGQLRFGRGNTIYF. CDR3 nucleotides: TGTGCCAGCAGTGCGGGACAGCTAAGGTTTGGACGTGGAAACACCATATATTTT.

The chain employs TRBV7-6 and TRBJ2-2, with 9 positions matching TRBD1. The ends lost 4 bases at V and 5 bases at J; junction bases unmatched: 11. The CDR3 extends over 17 amino acids. The V gene's germline CDR1 is SGHVS and CDR2 FNYEAQ. For the CDR3, the DNA is TGTGCCAGCAGCTCAGCGGGACAGGGCTTTTCGACCGGGGAGCTGTTTTTT. Residues: CASSSAGQGFSTGELFF.

V and J are TRBV11-2 and TRBJ2-3; D is uncertain. V lost 2 bases and J 6 bases, leaving 15 bases between the germline ends. Per germline, CDR1 SGHAT and CDR2 FQNNGV. The CDR3 is 15 amino acids. Here the CDR3 DNA reads TGTGCCAGCAGCTTATCAGCGAGTCTTACCGATACGCAGTATTTT. Translation gives CASSLSASLTDTQYF.

This clone was picked up a small number of times. This chain links TRBV30 with TRBJ2-7; TRBD2 aligns across 9 bases. The CDR3 contains 16 residues. With 4 bases clipped from V and 2 bases from J, the junction kept 12 bases outside the gene matches. Germline V lookup: CDR1 GTSNPN, CDR2 SVGIG (reference sequence). The CDR3: CAWTNRLAGLAYEQYF. CDR3 sequence (DNA): TGTGCCTGGACCAACCGCCTAGCGGGGTTGGCCTACGAGCAGTACTTC.

This chain uses TRBV6-5 with TRBJ2-7; weak D call: TRBD1 (5 bases). V was trimmed by 0 bases and J by 3 bases, leaving 15 bases between them. In germline, CDR1 is MNHEY, CDR2 SVGAGI. The CDR3 runs 16 residues. The DNA of the CDR3 is TGTGCCAGCAGTTACTCACCCCCGACAGACGGCTACGAGCAGTACTTC. This sequence encodes CASSYSPPTDGYEQYF.

This clone turned up a few times. The chain combines TRBV25-1 with TRBJ1-4; 8 nucleotides line up with TRBD1. Per germline, CDR1 MGHDK and CDR2 SYGVNS. With V trimmed by 2 bases and J by 0 bases, 2 bases remained unmatched. The CDR3 extends over 16 amino acids. The DNA of the CDR3 is TGTGCCAGCAGTGAAAACAGGGGGGCAACTAATGAAAAACTGTTTTTT. As protein: CASSENRGATNEKLFF. The variable domain in full, completed from reference TRBV25-1 and TRBJ1-4, reads EADIYQTPRYLVIGTGKKITLECSQTMGHDKMYWYQQDPGMELHLIHYSYGVNSTEKGDLSSESTVSRIRTEHFPLTLESARPSHTSQYLCASSENRGATNEKLFFGSGTQLSVL.

V and J are TRBV7-9 and TRBJ2-7; D possibly corresponds to TRBD2 (5 bases). Trimming stripped 5 bases from V and 3 bases from J, with 11 bases between. CDR1 and CDR2 from the germline V gene are SEHNR and FQNEAQ (reference sequence). This CDR3 spans 13 amino acids. The CDR3 DNA is TGTGCCAGCAGCAACGGACTTAACTACGAGCAGTACTTC. As protein: CASSNGLNYEQYF.

The gene calls are TRBV9 and TRBJ2-1, with 15 bases aligning to TRBD2. V was pared by 3 bases and J by 6 bases, with 7 bases of the junction left unmatched. The CDR3 has 17 residues. Germline V gene lookup returns CDR1 SGDLS and CDR2 YYNGEE. Here the CDR3 reads CASSDGLAGGVANEQFF. The CDR3 DNA is TGTGCCAGCAGCGACGGACTAGCGGGAGGGGTAGCCAATGAGCAGTTCTTC. Full variable domain (missing parts from reference TRBV9 and TRBJ2-1): DSGVTQTPKHLITATGQRVTLRCSPRSGDLSVYWYQQSLDQGLQFLIQYYNGEERAKGNILERFSAQQFPDLHSELNLSSLELGDSALYFCASSDGLAGGVANEQFFGPGTRLTVL.